The following is a TCR beta chain sequence with its context. The target antigen is unknown. This specimen belongs to a study of monozygotic twins with inflammatory bowel disease. Study outcomes and limitations: The results supported no single strong signal or clonotype associated with IBD. By inverse Simpson index, TCRbeta diversity was lower in IBD patients than in healthy co-twins.

The CDR3 runs 18 residues. The authors used around 3,800 ng of total RNA per TCR library. Addition of UMIs with a 6-nucleotide sample barcode was achieved by template switching. TCRdb reanalyzed the 5' RACE reads, giving one entry per CDR3 protein sequence and no DNA. The data include some 99,000 distinct CDR3 sequences; the top ten clones carry around 12%. The V call is TRBV12-3 or TRBV12-4, the J call TRBJ2-1; TCRdb returns TRBD2, unconfirmable since there is no DNA. The receptor's source is a human donor with ulcerative colitis or Crohn's disease, or a healthy co-twin of an affected twin (not recorded which). Sequencing was carried out using blood. The chain's CDR3 is CASSLRGGSGSSYNEQFF.